This T cell receptor beta chain was recovered during a study of OX40 agonist ivuxolimab in advanced cancers. Study as a whole: Patients assigned to dose escalation were diagnosed with hepatocellular carcinoma, melanoma, renal cell or head and neck cancer. Mean age approximately 61 years, range roughly 20 to 85; roughly 82% male. Study results and limitations: Dosing at 0.1 to 3.0 mg/kg was accompanied by clonal expansion of CD4+ and CD8+ blood T cells by week 6.

The V end was cut by 3 bases, the J end by 2 bases, with 11 bases between. The CDR3 has 15 amino acids. Germline V gene sequence: CDR1 SGDLS, CDR2 YYNGEE. On this clone itself: What it recognizes is unknown.

Clones were read by immunoSEQ multiplex PCR, and TCRdb kept only the in-frame ones, dropping some. The table records over 30,000 clones, 79% of them present only once. The chain is built from TRBV9 and TRBJ2-2; D is possibly TRBD1 (6 bases). This sequence originates from an adult with an advanced solid tumor such as melanoma, head and neck, liver or kidney cancer. Sequencing used CD4+ or CD8+ T cells sorted from blood, obtained in a trial of the OX40 agonist ivuxolimab. The CDR3 DNA sequence: TGTGCCAGCAGCGCCTACAGGGCCAACACCGGGGAGCTGTTTTTT. It yields the protein CASSAYRANTGELFF.